The present TCR beta chain was sequenced within a study of brain T cells in children with intractable seizures. The study's findings and limits: Pre- and post-surgery blood differed in depth, so pre-surgery absences may be undersampling. Only CDR3 sequence similarity suggested viral specificity, without known HCMV serostatus.

Germline-derived CDR1 and CDR2 are MNHEY and SMNVEV (reference sequence). V was trimmed by 4 bases and J by 0 bases, leaving 10 bases between them. CDR3 length: 15 residues. The time point: blood from clinic visit 5 months post-surgery; TSC patient then seizure free. Surgery cases with the highest brain T cell transcript signatures were chosen for sequencing. The data were produced by immunoSEQ multiplex PCR, yet TCRdb's version contains in-frame clones alone and is incomplete. The repertoire has hundreds of thousands of clones, 85% to 95% of them found once; the top ten carry roughly 5.7%. Remarks on this clone: Its antigen remains unknown.

This sequence was found in a boy younger than two with tuberous sclerosis and intractable seizures. The chain is built from TRBV27 and TRBJ1-3; perhaps TRBD1 as D (5 bases). The source was peripheral blood, collected approximately 5 months after surgery. The CDR3 loop is CASSSLGDSGNTIYF. CDR3 sequence (DNA): TGTGCCAGCAGTTCCCTAGGGGACTCTGGAAACACCATATATTTT.